One T cell receptor beta chain is described in this entry. The CDR3 has 14 residues. J lost 3 bases, V lost 3 bases, and 4 bases had no gene match. The germline gives CDR1 SEHNR, CDR2 FQNEAQ (reference sequence). Original processing methods: Estimates of nucleated cell counts were drawn from the amplification of reference gene primers. The repertoire was sequenced with immunoSEQ multiplex PCR; TCRdb's copy has only in-frame clones and lacks some. The DNA gave D and trimming, while V, J and clone size come from that table. The repertoire holds approximately 210,000 clones, with roughly 79% as singletons. The entry originates in a study of blood T cell repertoires in COVID-19. Study members were between roughly 18 and 100 years old and lived in 20 to 30 US regions.

Sequenced sample: PBMCs or T cells enriched from blood (not recorded which). The V call is TRBV7-9, the J call TRBJ1-2; 7 bases fit TRBD1. The receptor was derived from a woman between 50 and 59 years old with acute COVID-19. Written as DNA, the CDR3 is TGTGCCAGCAGCTTCGGACAGGCCGACTATGGCTACACCTTC. Translating it yields CASSFGQADYGYTF.